Listed below are T cell receptor beta chains from one sample, sequenced in a study of blood T cell repertoires in COVID-19. Libraries were prepared by immunoSEQ multiplex PCR; TCRdb keeps only in-frame clonotypes and omits some of them. Of 180,000 or so clones in the sample, roughly 88% were seen once. Sample: PBMCs or T cells enriched from blood (not recorded which). Receptor source: a woman aged 55-69 years who had recovered from COVID-19. Each CDR3 is given with its conserved first and last residue. A D gene is named only where the DNA matches it firmly. The listing skips clone size in some rows; elsewhere it reads once, few, many or a size class.

v_call: TRBV7-2; cdr3_length: 14; clone_size: -; d_call: -; j_call: TRBJ1-5; cdr3_nt: TGTGCCAGCAGCCCGACTCCAGGGTACCAGCCCCAGCATTTT; cdr3_aa: CASSPTPGYQPQHF
v_call: TRBV12-3/TRBV12-4; cdr3_length: 12; clone_size: few; d_call: -; j_call: TRBJ2-2; cdr3_nt: TGTGCCAGCAGGGGGCTCACCGGGGAGCTGTTTTTT; cdr3_aa: CASRGLTGELFF
v_call: TRBV30; cdr3_length: 13; clone_size: -; d_call: -; j_call: TRBJ2-7; cdr3_nt: TGTGCCTGGAGTCTGGGGGGAAGATACGAGCAGTACTTC; cdr3_aa: CAWSLGGRYEQYF
v_call: TRBV3-1/TRBV3-2; cdr3_length: 11; clone_size: -; d_call: TRBD2; j_call: TRBJ2-3; cdr3_nt: TGTGCCAGCAGCCAAACCGGGACTACGTATTTT; cdr3_aa: CASSQTGTTYF
v_call: TRBV7-9; cdr3_length: 11; clone_size: -; d_call: -; j_call: TRBJ2-1; cdr3_nt: TGTGCCAGCAGCGAGATAAATGAGCAGTTCTTC; cdr3_aa: CASSEINEQFF
v_call: TRBV29-1; cdr3_length: 14; clone_size: -; d_call: -; j_call: TRBJ2-1; cdr3_nt: TGCAGCGTTACGACTGGAGGGGTTGGCAATGAGCAGTTCTTC; cdr3_aa: CSVTTGGVGNEQFF
v_call: TRBV28; cdr3_length: 15; clone_size: -; d_call: TRBD1; j_call: TRBJ1-3; cdr3_nt: TGTGCCAGCTTAGGACAGGAAGGCTCTGGAAACACCATATATTTT; cdr3_aa: CASLGQEGSGNTIYF
v_call: TRBV25-1; cdr3_length: 12; clone_size: -; d_call: -; j_call: TRBJ1-4; cdr3_nt: TGTGCCAGCAGTGAATTCGGGGAAAAACTGTTTTTT; cdr3_aa: CASSEFGEKLFF
v_call: TRBV5-1; cdr3_length: 14; clone_size: -; d_call: TRBD1; j_call: TRBJ2-7; cdr3_nt: TGCGCCAGCAGCTTGTATCAGGGGGCGTACGAGCAGTACTTC; cdr3_aa: CASSLYQGAYEQYF
v_call: TRBV5-1; cdr3_length: 15; clone_size: -; d_call: TRBD1; j_call: TRBJ1-6; cdr3_nt: TGCGCCAGCAGCACACAGGGGGCGAATAATTCACCCCTCCACTTT; cdr3_aa: CASSTQGANNSPLHF
v_call: TRBV7-9; cdr3_length: 16; clone_size: few; d_call: -; j_call: TRBJ1-1; cdr3_nt: TGTGCCAGCAGCTTAGGAAGAGTTAAACTGAACACTGAAGCTTTCTTT; cdr3_aa: CASSLGRVKLNTEAFF
v_call: TRBV5-1; cdr3_length: 15; clone_size: -; d_call: TRBD2; j_call: TRBJ2-3; cdr3_nt: TGCGCCAGCAGCTTTCAAGCGGGGCCCATGGATACGCAGTATTTT; cdr3_aa: CASSFQAGPMDTQYF
v_call: TRBV30; cdr3_length: 14; clone_size: -; d_call: TRBD2; j_call: TRBJ2-7; cdr3_nt: TGTGCCTGGAGTGTAATAGCGGGGTCCTACGAGCAGTACTTC; cdr3_aa: CAWSVIAGSYEQYF
v_call: TRBV2; cdr3_length: 15; clone_size: -; d_call: -; j_call: TRBJ2-1; cdr3_nt: TGTGCCAGCAGTGAAGTTCGTGGTACCCGCGGTGAGCAGTTCTTC; cdr3_aa: CASSEVRGTRGEQFF
v_call: TRBV5-5; cdr3_length: 14; clone_size: -; d_call: -; j_call: TRBJ1-6; cdr3_nt: TGTGCCAGCAGCTCCAATGGGGGGGACTCACCCCTCCACTTT; cdr3_aa: CASSSNGGDSPLHF
v_call: TRBV5-8; cdr3_length: 14; clone_size: -; d_call: -; j_call: TRBJ1-1; cdr3_nt: TGTGCCAGCAGCTCCCGGACAATTAAGACTGAAGCTTTCTTT; cdr3_aa: CASSSRTIKTEAFF
v_call: TRBV29-1; cdr3_length: 17; clone_size: -; d_call: TRBD2; j_call: TRBJ2-7; cdr3_nt: TGCAGCGTGGACGGGGCCCCCGGGGGGGCGGTGGTGAACGAGCAGTACTTC; cdr3_aa: CSVDGAPGGAVVNEQYF
v_call: TRBV30; cdr3_length: 12; clone_size: -; d_call: -; j_call: TRBJ2-5; cdr3_nt: TGTGCCTGGACGACTTTCCAAGAGACCCAGTACTTC; cdr3_aa: CAWTTFQETQYF
v_call: TRBV5-5; cdr3_length: 14; clone_size: -; d_call: -; j_call: TRBJ2-5; cdr3_nt: TGTGCCAGCAACCAGGAGGGGGCACGGGAGACCCAGTACTTC; cdr3_aa: CASNQEGARETQYF
v_call: TRBV28; cdr3_length: 13; clone_size: few; d_call: -; j_call: TRBJ1-3; cdr3_nt: TGTGCCAGCTTCCAGGGGTCTGGAAACACCATATATTTT; cdr3_aa: CASFQGSGNTIYF
v_call: TRBV5-1; cdr3_length: 13; clone_size: few; d_call: TRBD1; j_call: TRBJ1-1; cdr3_nt: TGCGCCAGTTCGACAGGGGGGGACACTGAAGCTTTCTTT; cdr3_aa: CASSTGGDTEAFF
v_call: TRBV7-2; cdr3_length: 14; clone_size: -; d_call: TRBD1; j_call: TRBJ2-7; cdr3_nt: TGTGCCAGCAGCCCGCGGACAGGGGGCAGCGAGCAGTACTTC; cdr3_aa: CASSPRTGGSEQYF
v_call: TRBV19; cdr3_length: 15; clone_size: -; d_call: TRBD1; j_call: TRBJ2-7; cdr3_nt: TGTGCCAGTAGTATTAGTGGGACAGGGGTCTACGAGCAGTACTTC; cdr3_aa: CASSISGTGVYEQYF
v_call: TRBV5-1; cdr3_length: 14; clone_size: -; d_call: -; j_call: TRBJ1-1; cdr3_nt: TGCGCCAGCAGAAGCGGGGACCCCAGCACTGAAGCTTTCTTT; cdr3_aa: CASRSGDPSTEAFF
v_call: TRBV20-1; cdr3_length: 11; clone_size: once; d_call: -; j_call: TRBJ1-2; cdr3_nt: TGCAGTGCTAGAGGGCTCTATGGCTACACCTTC; cdr3_aa: CSARGLYGYTF
v_call: TRBV15; cdr3_length: 16; clone_size: few; d_call: TRBD1; j_call: TRBJ1-2; cdr3_nt: TGTGCCACCAGCAGAGATTACCCGGGACAGGGATATGGCTACACCTTC; cdr3_aa: CATSRDYPGQGYGYTF
v_call: TRBV19; cdr3_length: 18; clone_size: -; d_call: TRBD2; j_call: TRBJ2-1; cdr3_nt: TGTGCCAGTAGTGGCCCGGGACTAGCTATTTTCCCCTACAATGAGCAGTTCTTC; cdr3_aa: CASSGPGLAIFPYNEQFF
v_call: TRBV30; cdr3_length: 12; clone_size: -; d_call: -; j_call: TRBJ1-3; cdr3_nt: TGTGCCTGGAGCATGTTGGGAAACACCATATATTTT; cdr3_aa: CAWSMLGNTIYF
v_call: TRBV10-1; cdr3_length: 13; clone_size: -; d_call: -; j_call: TRBJ2-3; cdr3_nt: TGCGCCAGCAGTGAGGGGGCCACAGATACGCAGTATTTT; cdr3_aa: CASSEGATDTQYF
v_call: TRBV6-6; cdr3_length: 17; clone_size: -; d_call: TRBD2; j_call: TRBJ2-1; cdr3_nt: TGTGCCAGCAGTCGACAGGGACTAGCGGGAGTGTCTTATGAGCAGTTCTTC; cdr3_aa: CASSRQGLAGVSYEQFF
v_call: TRBV5-1; cdr3_length: 13; clone_size: -; d_call: -; j_call: TRBJ2-5; cdr3_nt: TGCGCCAGCAGCGATATACTAGGAGAGACCCAGTACTTC; cdr3_aa: CASSDILGETQYF
v_call: TRBV5-1; cdr3_length: 15; clone_size: -; d_call: -; j_call: TRBJ1-6; cdr3_nt: TGCGCCAGCAGCTCCCAAAACTCCTATAATTCACCCCTCCACTTT; cdr3_aa: CASSSQNSYNSPLHF
v_call: TRBV28; cdr3_length: 14; clone_size: -; d_call: TRBD2; j_call: TRBJ2-1; cdr3_nt: TGTGCCAGCAGTTTACTAGCGGGGTACAATGAGCAGTTCTTC; cdr3_aa: CASSLLAGYNEQFF
v_call: TRBV28; cdr3_length: 13; clone_size: once; d_call: -; j_call: TRBJ1-2; cdr3_nt: TGTGCCAGCAGATCAGGGGCTAACTATGGCTACACCTTC; cdr3_aa: CASRSGANYGYTF
v_call: TRBV10-3; cdr3_length: 13; clone_size: -; d_call: -; j_call: TRBJ1-1; cdr3_nt: TGTGCCATCAGTGTCCGGGATAACACTGAAGCTTTCTTT; cdr3_aa: CAISVRDNTEAFF
v_call: TRBV27; cdr3_length: 12; clone_size: -; d_call: TRBD1; j_call: TRBJ1-1; cdr3_nt: TGTGCCAGCAGCTACCGGGACAGCCCAGAGTTCTTT; cdr3_aa: CASSYRDSPEFF
v_call: TRBV6-6; cdr3_length: 15; clone_size: -; d_call: -; j_call: TRBJ1-1; cdr3_nt: TGTGCCAGCAGTTGGACCTCGTCAGGAGGGACTGAAGCTTTCTTT; cdr3_aa: CASSWTSSGGTEAFF
v_call: TRBV7-2; cdr3_length: 12; clone_size: -; d_call: -; j_call: TRBJ2-7; cdr3_nt: TGTGCCAGCAGCTTGGCATTCTACGAGCAGTACTTC; cdr3_aa: CASSLAFYEQYF
v_call: TRBV27; cdr3_length: 12; clone_size: -; d_call: -; j_call: TRBJ2-7; cdr3_nt: TGTGCCAGCAGTGACTATAGGGACGAGCAGTACTTC; cdr3_aa: CASSDYRDEQYF
v_call: TRBV9; cdr3_length: 14; clone_size: -; d_call: TRBD1; j_call: TRBJ2-2; cdr3_nt: TGTGCCAGCAGCGCGGGACAGAGGTCCGGGGAGCTGTTTTTT; cdr3_aa: CASSAGQRSGELFF
v_call: TRBV6-6; cdr3_length: 15; clone_size: -; d_call: -; j_call: TRBJ1-2; cdr3_nt: TGTGCCAGCACTCCTTCCGGAACAGGGTCATATGGCTACACCTTC; cdr3_aa: CASTPSGTGSYGYTF
v_call: TRBV24-1; cdr3_length: 14; clone_size: -; d_call: -; j_call: TRBJ1-6; cdr3_nt: TGTGCCACCGTCACGGGACATTCAACCTCACCCCTCCACTTT; cdr3_aa: CATVTGHSTSPLHF
v_call: TRBV7-9; cdr3_length: 16; clone_size: -; d_call: TRBD1; j_call: TRBJ1-3; cdr3_nt: TGTGCCAGCGGAATCGGGACAGATCTCTCTGGAAACACCATATATTTT; cdr3_aa: CASGIGTDLSGNTIYF
v_call: TRBV9; cdr3_length: 15; clone_size: -; d_call: TRBD1; j_call: TRBJ2-1; cdr3_nt: TGTGCCAGCAGCGGCACAGGGGATCCCTACAATGAGCAGTTCTTC; cdr3_aa: CASSGTGDPYNEQFF
v_call: TRBV5-4; cdr3_length: 15; clone_size: once; d_call: TRBD2; j_call: TRBJ2-7; cdr3_nt: TGTGCCAGCAGCCTCAGGGTAGCGGGAGCTGAGGAGCAGTACTTC; cdr3_aa: CASSLRVAGAEEQYF
v_call: TRBV7-2; cdr3_length: 15; clone_size: -; d_call: -; j_call: TRBJ1-1; cdr3_nt: TGTGCCAGCAGATTAGGTCGGGGGATTGCCACTGAAGCTTTCTTT; cdr3_aa: CASRLGRGIATEAFF